What follows are 20 T cell receptor beta chains derived from one specimen sequenced in a study of T cell clonotyping in hematopoietic cell transplantation. The protocol was immunoSEQ multiplex PCR, while the TCRdb copy is restricted to in-frame clones and leaves out a portion. The top ten clones hold roughly 1.7% of a sample with tens of thousands of clones, almost 97% of them seen once. Indicated time point: recipient sample about 28 days before transplant, after cytoreduction. The starting material was peripheral blood mononuclear cells, obtained before stem cell transplant. The receptors were sampled from a woman aged 50 to 60 with acute myeloid leukemia. Some clones in this sample may be carry-over from other donors' samples.

The rearrangement links TRBV9 to TRBJ2-7; 9 nucleotides agree with TRBD1. The CDR3 is 16 amino acids. The V and J ends lost 0 bases and 2 bases, in that order; junction bases with no gene match: 6. Germline CDR1 is SGDLS and CDR2 is YYNGEE. DNA of the CDR3: TGTGCCAGCAGCGTAGATACAGGGGGCCCAGCCTACGAGCAGTACTTC. It translates to CASSVDTGGPAYEQYF. Together with reference TRBV9 and TRBJ2-7, the CDR3 gives the full variable domain: DSGVTQTPKHLITATGQRVTLRCSPRSGDLSVYWYQQSLDQGLQFLIQYYNGEERAKGNILERFSAQQFPDLHSELNLSSLELGDSALYFCASSVDTGGPAYEQYFGPGTRLTVT.

The chain uses TRBV9 and TRBJ1-1, with 9 bases fitting TRBD1. The CDR3 loop spans 17 amino acids. The V gene end was trimmed by 4 bases and the J gene end by 4 bases; junction bases not matched to a gene: 14. Germline-derived CDR1 and CDR2 are SGDLS and YYNGEE. The CDR3: CASSPPGQGWASTEAFF. CDR3 DNA: TGTGCCAGCAGCCCTCCGGGACAGGGATGGGCTTCCACTGAAGCTTTCTTT.

The chain's CDR3 is CSVSGTAYGYTF. Written as DNA, the CDR3 is TGCAGCGTCTCCGGGACAGCCTATGGCTACACCTTC. The chain joins TRBV29-1 to TRBJ1-2, with 7 bases lining up with TRBD1. The CDR3 is 12 amino acids. In germline, CDR1 is SQVTM, CDR2 ANQGSEA. The V gene end was trimmed by 6 bases and the J gene end by 4 bases; junction bases not matched to a gene: 5. The variable domain in full, with the rest retrieved from reference TRBV29-1 and TRBJ1-2, is SAVISQKPSRDICQRGTSLTIQCQVDSQVTMMFWYRQQPGQSLTLIATANQGSEATYESGFVIDKFPISRPNLTFSTLTVSNMSPEDSSIYLCSVSGTAYGYTFGSGTRLTVV.

The rearrangement links TRBV29-1 to TRBJ2-5; 8 nucleotides line up with TRBD1. The CDR3 sequence is 13 residues long. Germline lookup yields CDR1 SQVTM and CDR2 ANQGSEA. The ends lost 4 bases at V and 5 bases at J; junction bases unmatched: 6. The DNA for the CDR3 is TGCAGCGTTGCCGGACAGGGTCTCGAGACCCAGTACTTC. Its translation: CSVAGQGLETQYF.

The V gene is TRBV6-5, the J gene TRBJ2-2, with D possibly being TRBD1 (6 bases). V lost 5 bases and J 5 bases, leaving 15 bases between the germline ends. The CDR3 loop spans 15 amino acids. The germline V gene has CDR1 MNHEY and CDR2 SVGAGI. The CDR3 sequence: CASSTLTGETGELFF. CDR3 DNA sequence: TGTGCCAGCAGTACCCTGACAGGAGAAACCGGGGAGCTGTTTTTT.

The chain carries TRBV19 and TRBJ1-1; a possible D gene is TRBD1 (5 bases). Trimming left V 5 bases short and J 3 bases short, with 16 bases between. Germline CDR1 reads LNHDA; CDR2 reads SQIVND (reference sequence). This CDR3 is built from 15 residues. The CDR3 loop reads CASSSGLRVYTEAFF. The CDR3 DNA follows: TGTGCCAGTAGTTCGGGGCTACGGGTGTACACTGAAGCTTTCTTT.

The chain combines TRBV5-1 with TRBJ1-3, with D perhaps TRBD1 (5 bases). The germline V and J ends were trimmed by 0 bases and 9 bases, with 16 bases remaining between them. CDR1 SGHRS and CDR2 YFSETQ come from the germline V gene. The CDR3 runs 15 residues. The CDR3 protein is CASSLDTEGLSTIYF. CDR3 coding DNA: TGCGCCAGCAGCTTGGATACGGAGGGGTTGAGCACCATATATTTT. Full variable domain (missing parts from reference TRBV5-1 and TRBJ1-3): KAGVTQTPRYLIKTRGQQVTLSCSPISGHRSVSWYQQTPGQGLQFLFEYFSETQRNKGNFPGRFSGRQFSNSRSEMNVSTLELGDSALYLCASSLDTEGLSTIYFGEGSWLTVV.

The rearrangement joins TRBV11-2 to TRBJ2-5, with 7 bases lining up with TRBD1. CDR1 and CDR2 (germline): SGHAT, FQNNGV. CDR3 length: 15 residues. V lost 4 bases to trimming and J lost 4 bases; unmatched junction nucleotides: 9. This CDR3 reads CASSSTTGAPETQYF. CDR3 nucleotide sequence: TGTGCCAGCAGCTCTACTACAGGGGCCCCAGAGACCCAGTACTTC.

The sample holds one count of this clone. The chain is built from TRBV27 and TRBJ2-2; tentatively, D is TRBD1 or TRBD2 (5 bases each). Germline V lookup: CDR1 MNHEY, CDR2 SMNVEV (reference sequence). This CDR3 is 16 amino acids long. The V end was cut by 0 bases, the J end by 3 bases, with 11 bases between. CDR3 nucleotide sequence: TGTGCCAGCAGTTTATCGACGAGGGGCGACACCGGGGAGCTGTTTTTT. It codes for CASSLSTRGDTGELFF.

The chain recombines TRBV25-1 with TRBJ1-4; D unclear. The germline gives CDR1 MGHDK, CDR2 SYGVNS. The CDR3 contains 12 residues. The ends were cut back, 2 bases at V and 10 bases at J, with 8 bases in the middle. CDR3 region: CASSEDRGKLFF. CDR3 DNA sequence: TGTGCCAGCAGTGAAGATCGCGGAAAACTGTTTTTT.

The rearrangement uses TRBV2 and TRBJ1-1; no firm D call. The CDR3 covers 12 residues. The ends were cut back, 11 bases at V and 7 bases at J, with 17 bases in the middle. Germline values: CDR1 SNHLY, CDR2 FYNNEI. The CDR3 region is CAPKRDPGEAFF. Here the CDR3 DNA reads TGTGCCCCAAAGCGGGATCCTGGTGAAGCTTTCTTT.

The chain combines TRBV5-1 with TRBJ2-1, with 7 bases fitting TRBD2. From germline, CDR1 is SGHRS and CDR2 YFSETQ. J lost 2 bases, V lost 1 base, and 3 bases had no gene match. The CDR3 consists of 15 residues. The CDR3 region is CASSLPAGTYNEQFF. The DNA for the CDR3 is TGCGCCAGCAGCTTGCCAGCGGGAACCTACAATGAGCAGTTCTTC.

The rearrangement joins TRBV7-9 to TRBJ1-2; 12 bases are shared with TRBD1. The junction had 5 bases not matched to a gene; V was cut back by 5 bases and J by 7 bases. Germline CDR1 SEHNR, CDR2 FQNEAQ (reference sequence). This CDR3 comprises 14 residues. The CDR3 nucleotides read TGTGCCAGCAGCCCCGGGACAGGGGGCGTTGGCTACACCTTC. Protein sequence: CASSPGTGGVGYTF.

The chain uses TRBV15 and TRBJ2-7; 8 bases are shared with TRBD2. V lost 1 base to trimming and J lost 2 bases; unmatched junction nucleotides: 7. Germline V CDR1 and CDR2: LNHNV, YYDKDF (reference sequence). The CDR3 length is 16 residues. The CDR3 DNA is TGTGCCACCAGCAGAGGAGGGGGACTAGGGGCCTACGAGCAGTACTTC. Amino acid sequence: CATSRGGGLGAYEQYF.

The chain joins TRBV19 to TRBJ1-2; D ambiguous. CDR3 size: 13 residues. The germline V gene has CDR1 LNHDA and CDR2 SQIVND (reference sequence). Deletions cut 6 bases from V and 0 bases from J, with 8 bases between. CDR3 DNA sequence: TGTGCCAGTAGCCGAGGAACTAACTATGGCTACACCTTC. This codes for CASSRGTNYGYTF.

J is TRBJ2-2 and V is TRBV7-9; perhaps TRBD2 as D (5 bases). Per the germline V gene, CDR1 is SEHNR and CDR2 is FQNEAQ (reference sequence). V shed 0 bases and J shed 6 bases, with 5 bases lying between them. This CDR3 is built from 13 residues. The CDR3 nucleotides are TGTGCCAGCAGCTTAGCGGGAGCCGGGGAGCTGTTTTTT. Translation gives CASSLAGAGELFF.

V usage is TRBV28 and J usage is TRBJ2-7; D unclear. There are 12 residues in the CDR3. Germline lookup yields CDR1 MDHEN and CDR2 SYDVKM. The germline V and J ends were trimmed by 10 bases and 0 bases, with 10 bases remaining between them. CDR3 bases: TGTGCCACCGGTGGATACTCCTACGAGCAGTACTTC. This encodes CATGGYSYEQYF.

The CDR3 loop reads CASSVSIRTGSHEQYF. The CDR3 region has the DNA TGTGCCAGCAGCGTATCAATCAGGACAGGGAGCCACGAGCAGTACTTC. The V gene is TRBV9, the J gene TRBJ2-7, with TRBD1 matching over 8 bases. There are 16 residues in the CDR3. CDR1 is SGDLS and CDR2 is YYNGEE in the germline V gene. The V and J ends lost 1 base and 5 bases, in that order; junction bases with no gene match: 11.

V usage is TRBV30 and J usage is TRBJ2-1; D might be TRBD2 (5 bases). Germline V CDR1 and CDR2: GTSNPN, SVGIG (reference sequence). With 7 bases removed from V and 7 bases from J, the gap between germline ends came to 11 bases. The CDR3 totals 11 residues. The CDR3 loop reads CAYIASNEQFF. In DNA, the CDR3 is TGTGCCTACATAGCGAGTAATGAGCAGTTCTTC.

Only one count was recorded for this clone. The rearrangement links TRBV6-1 to TRBJ1-4; D uncertain. Germline V gene lookup returns CDR1 MNHNS and CDR2 SASEGT. The CDR3 sequence is 14 residues long. V dropped 5 bases and J dropped 8 bases, with 15 bases sitting between them. CDR3 coding DNA: TGTGCCAGCAGTAAACAGACCCGCGGGGAAAAACTGTTTTTT. Translating it yields CASSKQTRGEKLFF.